Listed below are T cell receptor beta chains from one sample, sequenced in a study of blood T cell repertoires in COVID-19. The table came from immunoSEQ multiplex PCR; TCRdb's copy has only in-frame clones and leaves some out. The sample records 410,000 or so clones, about 91% being singletons. Sequencing was carried out using peripheral blood. These receptors were taken from a woman between 40 and 55 years old with COVID-19, enrolled during active disease. Each CDR3 is given with its conserved first and last residue. Clone size is not always given. Where it is, it says once, few, many or a class for expanded clones.

J	V	size	CDR3
TRBJ1-1	TRBV5-1	NA	CASGTGARLQGNTEAFF
TRBJ1-5	TRBV10-3	NA	CATWTGGYQPQHF
TRBJ2-1	TRBV6-5	NA	CASSYAPSASYNEQFF
TRBJ1-2	TRBV18	NA	CASSRDRTEHGYTF
TRBJ2-5	TRBV2	once	CASSGTRQGARKTQYF
TRBJ2-5	TRBV7-2	NA	CASSLVGWGTGETQYF
TRBJ1-1	TRBV14	NA	CASSQEGSRKAFF
TRBJ1-2	TRBV28	NA	CASSPPGIFYGYTF
TRBJ2-7	TRBV4-3	NA	CASSQEGRTSGMYEQYF
TRBJ2-6	TRBV7-2	NA	CASSPRTGSGANVLTF
TRBJ1-5	TRBV6-2/TRBV6-3	NA	CASSLPLSNQPQHF
TRBJ1-6	TRBV9	NA	CASSARGLGYNSPLHF
TRBJ1-2	TRBV2	once	CASRNYRQGPGGF
TRBJ2-1	TRBV7-2	NA	CASNTAGSSYNEQFF
TRBJ1-5	TRBV7-9	NA	CASSLTIIDPSEQPQHF
TRBJ1-5	TRBV5-1	few	CASSLSPGGNQPQHF
TRBJ1-4	TRBV28	NA	CACQGGNEKLFF
TRBJ2-1	TRBV7-3	NA	CASSPLAGGFSYNEQFF
TRBJ2-7	TRBV21-1	NA	CASSKALDLLYEQYF
TRBJ1-5	TRBV2	few	CASRDGQTGQPQHF
TRBJ1-3	TRBV4-2	once	CASSTTTGQTGNTIYF
TRBJ2-7	TRBV5-1	NA	CASSLGGSTYEQYF
TRBJ1-1	TRBV4-3	once	CASSQDRQPNTEAFF
TRBJ2-7	TRBV5-4	few	CASSLPGQGAKEQYF
TRBJ1-5	TRBV30	NA	CAWARRQGNQPQHF
TRBJ1-1	TRBV7-9	NA	CASSLVIAMNTEAFF
TRBJ1-2	TRBV19	NA	CASTPGQGGLYGYTF
TRBJ1-1	TRBV24-1	NA	CATSGGRNTEAFF
TRBJ1-2	TRBV2	NA	CASSGTAYGYTF
TRBJ1-2	TRBV29-1	NA	CSVGGGYGYTF
TRBJ1-3	TRBV7-2	NA	CASSQNLQGYTIYF
TRBJ1-5	TRBV9	few	CASSVSDSHHQPQHF
TRBJ2-7	TRBV6-1	NA	CASSEQSGQGAKDEQYF
TRBJ1-5	TRBV27	NA	CASSQGARRQPQHF
TRBJ2-1	TRBV12-2	NA	CASRLRPIWGGAYNEQFF
TRBJ1-5	TRBV12-3/TRBV12-4	NA	CASSGNRVQPQHF
TRBJ1-4	TRBV5-1	NA	CASSLAQGETEKLFF
TRBJ2-7	TRBV24-1	NA	CATSDSPPGLAGVPYEQYF
TRBJ1-1	TRBV6-2/TRBV6-3	NA	CASSPRTGSQTEAFF
TRBJ1-2	TRBV2	NA	CASSEVRGGYTF
TRBJ2-3	TRBV2	NA	CASTGMSDTQYF
TRBJ2-2	TRBV28	NA	CASSFVQKTGELFF
TRBJ1-2	TRBV3-1/TRBV3-2	NA	CASSTTGWDYGYTF
TRBJ1-3	TRBV5-4	NA	CASSLAGPSGNTIYF
TRBJ2-1	TRBV11-2	NA	CASSPIRGAAYNEQFF
TRBJ2-7	TRBV28	NA	CASRSGGPTYEQYF
TRBJ2-6	TRBV9	NA	CASSVAWGRGISSGANVLTF
TRBJ2-1	TRBV5-4	NA	CASRSGTDLYNEQFF
TRBJ1-5	TRBV18	NA	CASSPLPSRGNQPQHF
TRBJ1-6	TRBV18	NA	CASSPTGSDSPLHF
TRBJ2-3	TRBV7-2	NA	CASSVRGTDTQYF
TRBJ1-2	TRBV6-5	NA	CASSYSRGGNYGYTF
TRBJ2-3	TRBV5-4	NA	CASSGRAGGDTQYF
TRBJ1-1	TRBV18	NA	CASSPRGDTEAFF
TRBJ1-1	TRBV4-3	NA	CASSQEIRNTEAFF
TRBJ2-5	TRBV21-1	NA	CASTRKGGYRVFGETQYF
TRBJ1-5	TRBV2	NA	CASSADSRNQPQHF
TRBJ1-1	TRBV5-4	NA	CASGDTLNTEAFF
TRBJ1-1	TRBV12-3/TRBV12-4	NA	CASSSVRGTEAFF